This TCR beta chain was captured by sequencing in a study of T cell responses to AZD1222 COVID-19 vaccine. Study findings and constraints: The sample set comprised mostly white British donors with more females, and clonal diversity was possibly underestimated. The study found vaccine-associated CD4 TCRs spanning spike, dominant at 160-218 and 743-854.

V gave up 6 bases and J gave up 8 bases, with 10 bases separating them. CDR3 size: 11 residues. As to this clone: Its target is not known.

Sequenced by immunoSEQ multiplex PCR; TCRdb stores in-frame clones only, minus some. Altogether around 130,000 clones are present, 91% being singletons, with the ten largest covering less than 6.5%. J is TRBJ1-2 and V is TRBV12-3 or TRBV12-4; the D is unclear. The TCR sequence derives from an adult in good health. This specimen consisted of peripheral blood, obtained on day 0 of AZD1222 vaccination. The CDR3 loop reads CASSGVTGYTF. Written as DNA, the CDR3 is TGTGCCAGCAGCGGGGTGACCGGCTACACCTTC.